The source of this T cell receptor (beta chain) is a study of blood T cell repertoires in COVID-19. Trimming took 6 bases from V and 4 from J, leaving 13 bases between them. Germline V gives CDR1 SGHVS, CDR2 FQNEAQ. The CDR3 is 13 residues long. The Seattle patients joined while their infection was active and were tracked longitudinally afterward. Per the original data handling: Amplification of reference gene primers was used by the study to estimate nucleated cell counts. Measured with immunoSEQ multiplex PCR; TCRdb has only the in-frame clones, and not every one. D and trimming were read from the DNA, whereas the V and J calls and clone size are those reported in that table. The sample carries around 310,000 clones, roughly 90% recorded once.

J is TRBJ2-7 and V is TRBV7-8; perhaps TRBD2 as D (6 bases). Input material: peripheral blood. This TCR derives from a woman between 40 and 50 years old with COVID-19, enrolled during active disease. In nucleotides, the CDR3 is TGTGCCAGCAGGGAGGGCGGGGTATACGAGCAGTACTTC. Protein sequence: CASREGGVYEQYF.